The 2 T cell receptor beta chains in this list originate from one sample, sequenced in a study of blood T cell repertoires in COVID-19. Profiled with immunoSEQ multiplex PCR; TCRdb holds only in-frame clones, not every one. The sample has hundreds of thousands of clones, 70% to 90% seen once. Sequenced material: PBMCs or T cells enriched from blood (not recorded which). The receptors derive from a man aged 30-40 years who had recovered from COVID-19.

This clone has only a few counts. CDR3 sequence reads: CASSSGQTAVYGYTF. In nucleotides, the CDR3 is TGTGCCAGCAGTTCCGGACAGACTGCCGTGTATGGCTACACCTTC. V usage is TRBV5-6 and J usage is TRBJ1-2; D may be TRBD1 (6 bases). Germline loops: CDR1 SGHDT, CDR2 YYEEEE. The V end was cut by 5 bases, the J end by 5 bases, with 19 bases between. This CDR3 is 15 amino acids long.

The chain uses TRBV6-4 and TRBJ2-2, with TRBD1 matching 8 bases. J gave up 6 bases and V 6 bases, and 6 bases lay outside the gene matches. This CDR3 contains 14 residues. CDR1 MRHNA and CDR2 SNTAGT come from the germline V gene. The CDR3 sequence: CASRVQGVSGELFF. The CDR3 DNA is TGTGCCAGCAGGGTACAGGGGGTCTCCGGGGAGCTGTTTTTT.